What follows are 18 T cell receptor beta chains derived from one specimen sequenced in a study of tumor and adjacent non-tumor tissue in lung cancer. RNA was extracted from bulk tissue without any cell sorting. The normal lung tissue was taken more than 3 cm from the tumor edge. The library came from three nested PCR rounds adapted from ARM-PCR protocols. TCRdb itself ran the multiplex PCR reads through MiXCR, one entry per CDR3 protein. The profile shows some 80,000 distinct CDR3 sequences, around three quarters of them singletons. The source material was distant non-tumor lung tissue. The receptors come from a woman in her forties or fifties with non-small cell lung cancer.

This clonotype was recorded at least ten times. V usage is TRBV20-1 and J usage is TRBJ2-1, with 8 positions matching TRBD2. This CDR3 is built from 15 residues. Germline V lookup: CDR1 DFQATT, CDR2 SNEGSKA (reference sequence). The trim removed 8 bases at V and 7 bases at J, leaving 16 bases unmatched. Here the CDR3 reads CSPYRWGLVGNEQFF. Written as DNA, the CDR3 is TGCAGTCCCTATCGTTGGGGACTAGTTGGGAATGAGCAGTTCTTC.

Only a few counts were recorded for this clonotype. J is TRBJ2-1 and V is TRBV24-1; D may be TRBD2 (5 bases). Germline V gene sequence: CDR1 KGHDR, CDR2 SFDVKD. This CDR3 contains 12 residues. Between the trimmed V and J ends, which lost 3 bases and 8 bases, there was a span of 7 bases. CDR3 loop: CATSDPGDEQFF. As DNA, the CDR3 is TGTGCCACCAGTGATCCCGGGGATGAGCAGTTCTTC.

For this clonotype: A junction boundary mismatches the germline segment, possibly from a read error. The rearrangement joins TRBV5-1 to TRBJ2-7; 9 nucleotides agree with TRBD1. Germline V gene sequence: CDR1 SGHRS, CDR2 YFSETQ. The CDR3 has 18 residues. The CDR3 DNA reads TGCGCCAGCTGCTTGCCCCTTTCCGGGACAGGGTATCGACGTGAGCAGTACTTC. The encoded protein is CASCLPLSGTGYRREQYF.

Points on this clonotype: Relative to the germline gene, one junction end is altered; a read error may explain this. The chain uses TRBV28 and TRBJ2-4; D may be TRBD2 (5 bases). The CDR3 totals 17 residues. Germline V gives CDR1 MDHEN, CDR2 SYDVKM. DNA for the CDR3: TGTGCCAGCAGTCCGAACCCTCGGGAATTAGCCAAAAACATTCAGCACTTC. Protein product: CASSPNPRELAKNIQHF.

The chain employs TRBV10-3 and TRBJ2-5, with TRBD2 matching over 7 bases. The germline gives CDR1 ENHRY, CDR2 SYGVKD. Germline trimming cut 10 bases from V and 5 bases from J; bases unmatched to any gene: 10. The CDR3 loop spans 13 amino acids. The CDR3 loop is CATMRGSWETQYF. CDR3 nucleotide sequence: TGTGCCACCATGCGCGGGAGTTGGGAGACCCAGTACTTC.

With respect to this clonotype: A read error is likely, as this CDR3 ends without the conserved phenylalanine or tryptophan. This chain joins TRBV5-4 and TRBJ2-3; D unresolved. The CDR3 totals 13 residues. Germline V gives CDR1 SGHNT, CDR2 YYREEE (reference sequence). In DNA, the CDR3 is TGTGCCAGCGGCTTGAAGCGAGGAGATACGCAGTATTAT. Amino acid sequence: CASGLKRGDTQYY.

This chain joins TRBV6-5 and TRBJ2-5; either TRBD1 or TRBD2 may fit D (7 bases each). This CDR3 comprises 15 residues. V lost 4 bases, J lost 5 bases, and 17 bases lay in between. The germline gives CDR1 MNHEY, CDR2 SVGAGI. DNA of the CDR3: TGTGCCAGCAGTTCAGGGGGAGGGCCGTTTGAGACCCAGTACTTC. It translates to CASSSGGGPFETQYF.

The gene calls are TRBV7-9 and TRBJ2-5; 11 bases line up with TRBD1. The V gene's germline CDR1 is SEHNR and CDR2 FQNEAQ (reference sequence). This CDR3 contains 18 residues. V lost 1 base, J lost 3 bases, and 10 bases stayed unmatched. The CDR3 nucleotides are TGTGCCAGCAGCTTAGTTACTGGACAGGGGGCGCGGGAAGAGACCCAGTACTTC. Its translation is CASSLVTGQGAREETQYF.

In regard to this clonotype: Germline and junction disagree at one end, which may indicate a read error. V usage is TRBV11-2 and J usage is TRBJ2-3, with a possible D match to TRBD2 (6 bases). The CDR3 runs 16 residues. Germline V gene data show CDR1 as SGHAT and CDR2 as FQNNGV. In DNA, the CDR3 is TGTGCCGGCAGCTTAGGACTCCTAACTAGCACAGATACACAGTATTTT. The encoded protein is CAGSLGLLTSTDTQYF.

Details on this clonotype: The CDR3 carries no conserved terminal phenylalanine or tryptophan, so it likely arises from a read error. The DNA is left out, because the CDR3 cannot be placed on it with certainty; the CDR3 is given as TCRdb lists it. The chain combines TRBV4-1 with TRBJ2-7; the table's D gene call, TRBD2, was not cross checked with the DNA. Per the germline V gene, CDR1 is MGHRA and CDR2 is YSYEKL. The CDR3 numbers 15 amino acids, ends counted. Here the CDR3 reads CASGQDQGRHYEQYL.

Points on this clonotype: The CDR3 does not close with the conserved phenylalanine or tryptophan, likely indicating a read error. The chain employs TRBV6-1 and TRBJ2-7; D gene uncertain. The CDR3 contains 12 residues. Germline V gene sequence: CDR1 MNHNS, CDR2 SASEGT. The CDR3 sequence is CASGLSSYKQYL. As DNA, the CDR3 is TGTGCCAGCGGATTGAGCTCCTACAAGCAGTACTTA.

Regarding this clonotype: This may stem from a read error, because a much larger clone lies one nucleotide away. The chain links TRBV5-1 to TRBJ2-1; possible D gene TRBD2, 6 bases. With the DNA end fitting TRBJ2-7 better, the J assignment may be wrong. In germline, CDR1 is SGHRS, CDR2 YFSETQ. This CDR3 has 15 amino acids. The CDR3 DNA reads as TGCGCCAGCAGCTTGGACGGGACTCCACGCGGGGAGCAGTACTTC. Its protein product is CASSLDGTPRGEQYF.

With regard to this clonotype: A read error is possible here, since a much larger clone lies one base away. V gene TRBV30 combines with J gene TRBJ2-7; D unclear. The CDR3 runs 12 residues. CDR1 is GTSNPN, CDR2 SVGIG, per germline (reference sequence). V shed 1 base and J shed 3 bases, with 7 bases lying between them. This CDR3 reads CAWSETRYEQYF. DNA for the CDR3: TGTGCCTGGAGTGAGACTCGCTACGAGCAGTACTTC.

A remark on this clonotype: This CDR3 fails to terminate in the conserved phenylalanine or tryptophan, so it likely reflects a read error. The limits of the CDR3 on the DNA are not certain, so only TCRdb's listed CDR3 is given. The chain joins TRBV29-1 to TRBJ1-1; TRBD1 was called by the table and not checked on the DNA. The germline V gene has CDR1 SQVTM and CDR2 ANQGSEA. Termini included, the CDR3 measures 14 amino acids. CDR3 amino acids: CSGQGAGVNTEALL.

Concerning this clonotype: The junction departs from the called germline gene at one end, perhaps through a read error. CDR3 in amino acids: CVISDGIGGGTDTQYF. CDR3 coding DNA: TGTGTCATCAGTGATGGTATAGGGGGCGGGACAGATACGCAGTATTTT. This chain joins TRBV10-3 and TRBJ2-3, with 7 bases that match TRBD1. The CDR3 is 16 amino acids. Per the germline V gene, CDR1 is ENHRY and CDR2 is SYGVKD.

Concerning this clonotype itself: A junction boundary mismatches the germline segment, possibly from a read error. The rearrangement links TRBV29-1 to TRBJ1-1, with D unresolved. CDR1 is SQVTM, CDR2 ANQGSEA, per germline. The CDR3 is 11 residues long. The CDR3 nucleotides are TGCAGCGTCGACGGATACACTGAAACTTTCTTT. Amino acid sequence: CSVDGYTETFF.

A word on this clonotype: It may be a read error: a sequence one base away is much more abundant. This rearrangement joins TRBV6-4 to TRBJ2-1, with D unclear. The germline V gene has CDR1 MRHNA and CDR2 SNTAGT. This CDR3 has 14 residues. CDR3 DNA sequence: TGTGCCAGCAGTGACTCTGGCGATTACAATAAGCAGTTCTTC. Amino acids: CASSDSGDYNKQFF.

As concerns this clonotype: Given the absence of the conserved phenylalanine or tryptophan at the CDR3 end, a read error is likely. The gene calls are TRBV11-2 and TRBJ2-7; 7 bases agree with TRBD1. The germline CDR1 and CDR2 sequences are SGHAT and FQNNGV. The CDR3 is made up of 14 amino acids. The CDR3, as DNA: TGTACCAGCAGCTTAGTTAGGGACAGCTGCGAGCAGTACTCC. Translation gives CTSSLVRDSCEQYS.